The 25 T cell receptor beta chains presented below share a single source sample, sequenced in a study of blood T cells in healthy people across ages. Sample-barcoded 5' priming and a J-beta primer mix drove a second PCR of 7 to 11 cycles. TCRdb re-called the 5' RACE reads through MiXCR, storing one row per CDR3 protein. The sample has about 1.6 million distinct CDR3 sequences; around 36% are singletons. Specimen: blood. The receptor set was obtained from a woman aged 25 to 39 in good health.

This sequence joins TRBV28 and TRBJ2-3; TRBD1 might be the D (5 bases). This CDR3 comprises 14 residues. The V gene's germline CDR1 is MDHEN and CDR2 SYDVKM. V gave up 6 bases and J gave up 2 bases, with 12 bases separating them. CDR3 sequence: CASRPRQYTDTQYF. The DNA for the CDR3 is TGTGCCAGCAGGCCGCGACAGTACACAGATACGCAGTATTTT.

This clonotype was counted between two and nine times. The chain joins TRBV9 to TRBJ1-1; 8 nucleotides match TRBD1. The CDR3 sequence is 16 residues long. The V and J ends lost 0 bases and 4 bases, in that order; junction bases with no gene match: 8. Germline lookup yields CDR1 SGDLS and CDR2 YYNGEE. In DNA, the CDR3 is TGTGCCAGCAGCGTAGTGACAGGGGCCCCGGGCACTGAAGCTTTCTTT. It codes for CASSVVTGAPGTEAFF.

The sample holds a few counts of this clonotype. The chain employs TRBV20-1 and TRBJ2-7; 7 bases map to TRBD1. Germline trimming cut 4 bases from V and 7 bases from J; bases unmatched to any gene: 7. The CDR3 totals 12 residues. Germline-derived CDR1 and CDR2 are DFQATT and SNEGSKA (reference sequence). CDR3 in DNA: TGCAGTGCTAACGGACAGGCCTGGGAGCAGTACTTC. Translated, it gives CSANGQAWEQYF.

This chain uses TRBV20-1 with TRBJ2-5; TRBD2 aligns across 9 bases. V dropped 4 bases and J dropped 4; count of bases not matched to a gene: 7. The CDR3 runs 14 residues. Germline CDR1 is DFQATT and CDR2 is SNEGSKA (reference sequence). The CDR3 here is CSAKRGAVRETQYF. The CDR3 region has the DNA TGCAGTGCTAAGCGGGGGGCCGTTCGAGAGACCCAGTACTTC.

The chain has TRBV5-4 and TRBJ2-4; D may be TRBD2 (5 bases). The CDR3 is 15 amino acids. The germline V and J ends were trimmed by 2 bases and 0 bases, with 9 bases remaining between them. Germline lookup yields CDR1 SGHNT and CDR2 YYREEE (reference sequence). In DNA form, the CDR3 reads TGTGCCAGCAGCTTAGCGGAGGAAGCCAAAAACATTCAGTACTTC. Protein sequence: CASSLAEEAKNIQYF.

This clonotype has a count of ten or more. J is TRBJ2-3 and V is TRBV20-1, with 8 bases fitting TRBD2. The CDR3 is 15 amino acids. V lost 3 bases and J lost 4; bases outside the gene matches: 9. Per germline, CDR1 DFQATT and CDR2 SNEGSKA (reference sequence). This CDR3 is CSASSVAGLSDTQYF. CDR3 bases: TGCAGTGCTAGTAGTGTAGCGGGACTTTCAGATACGCAGTATTTT.

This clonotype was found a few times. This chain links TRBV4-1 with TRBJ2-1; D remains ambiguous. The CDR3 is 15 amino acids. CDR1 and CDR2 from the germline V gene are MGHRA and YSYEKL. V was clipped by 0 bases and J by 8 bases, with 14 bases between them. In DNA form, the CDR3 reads TGCGCCAGCAGCCAAGAGAGTCAGCGTGGGGATGAGCAGTTCTTC. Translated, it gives CASSQESQRGDEQFF.

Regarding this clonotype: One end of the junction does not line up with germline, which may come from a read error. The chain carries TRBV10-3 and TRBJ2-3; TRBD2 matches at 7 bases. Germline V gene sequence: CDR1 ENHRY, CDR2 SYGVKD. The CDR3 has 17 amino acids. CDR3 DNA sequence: TGTGCCAACAGTCCCGCTGGCGGGGGACTTAGCACAGATACGCAGTATTTT. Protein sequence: CANSPAGGGLSTDTQYF.

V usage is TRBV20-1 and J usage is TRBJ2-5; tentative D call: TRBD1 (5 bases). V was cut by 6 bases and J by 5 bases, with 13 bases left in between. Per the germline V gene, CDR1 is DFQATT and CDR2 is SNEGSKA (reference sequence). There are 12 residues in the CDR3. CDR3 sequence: CSAPRQQETQYF. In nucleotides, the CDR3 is TGCAGTGCCCCCAGACAGCAGGAGACCCAGTACTTC.

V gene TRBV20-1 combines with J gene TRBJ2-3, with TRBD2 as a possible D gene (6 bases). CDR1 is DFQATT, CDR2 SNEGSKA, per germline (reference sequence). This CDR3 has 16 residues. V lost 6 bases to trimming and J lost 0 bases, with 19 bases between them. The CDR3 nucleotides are TGCAGTGCGACCCCGATTAGCGGCACTAGCACAGATACGCAGTATTTT. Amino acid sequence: CSATPISGTSTDTQYF.

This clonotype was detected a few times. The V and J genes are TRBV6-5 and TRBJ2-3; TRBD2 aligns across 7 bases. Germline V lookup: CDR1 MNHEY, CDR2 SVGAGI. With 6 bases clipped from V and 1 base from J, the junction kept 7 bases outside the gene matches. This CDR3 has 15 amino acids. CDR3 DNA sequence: TGTGCCAGCAGCAGACTAGCTGTGGGCACAGATACGCAGTATTTT. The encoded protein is CASSRLAVGTDTQYF.

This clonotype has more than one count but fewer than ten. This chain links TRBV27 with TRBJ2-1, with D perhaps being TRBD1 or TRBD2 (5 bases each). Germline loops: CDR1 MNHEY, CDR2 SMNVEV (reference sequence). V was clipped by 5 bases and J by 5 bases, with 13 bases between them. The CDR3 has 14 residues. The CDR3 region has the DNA TGTGCCAGCAGTCCGGGGCAGATTAACAATGAGCAGTTCTTC. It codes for CASSPGQINNEQFF.

The CDR3 sequence: CASSSGQGDNQPQHF. The DNA for the CDR3 is TGCGCCAGCAGCTCGGGACAGGGTGACAATCAGCCCCAGCATTTT. The chain employs TRBV5-1 and TRBJ1-5; 9 nucleotides match TRBD1. Germline lookup yields CDR1 SGHRS and CDR2 YFSETQ. V lost 3 bases and J lost 3; bases outside the gene matches: 4. The CDR3 sequence is 15 residues long.

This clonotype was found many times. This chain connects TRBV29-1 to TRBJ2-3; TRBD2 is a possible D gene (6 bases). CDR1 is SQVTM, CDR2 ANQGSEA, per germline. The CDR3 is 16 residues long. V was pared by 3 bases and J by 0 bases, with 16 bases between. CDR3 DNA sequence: TGCAGCGTTGACAGGGAGGACCACCAGAGCACAGATACGCAGTATTTT. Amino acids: CSVDREDHQSTDTQYF.

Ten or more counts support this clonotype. The CDR3 reads CASSLVSGQGPYEQYF. The CDR3 region has the DNA TGTGCCAGCAGCTTAGTGTCAGGACAGGGACCCTACGAGCAGTACTTC. This rearrangement joins TRBV7-2 to TRBJ2-7; TRBD1 matches at 8 bases. V lost 1 base, J lost 2 bases, and 7 bases stayed unmatched. Germline values: CDR1 SGHTA, CDR2 FQGNSA. CDR3 size: 16 residues.

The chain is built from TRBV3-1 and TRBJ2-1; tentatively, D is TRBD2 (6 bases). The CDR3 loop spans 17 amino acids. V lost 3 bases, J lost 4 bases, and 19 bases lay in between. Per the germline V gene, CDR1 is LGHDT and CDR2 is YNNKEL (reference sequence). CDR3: CASSHPAGTPLYNEQFF. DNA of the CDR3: TGTGCCAGCAGCCATCCCGCGGGGACCCCCCTATACAATGAGCAGTTCTTC.

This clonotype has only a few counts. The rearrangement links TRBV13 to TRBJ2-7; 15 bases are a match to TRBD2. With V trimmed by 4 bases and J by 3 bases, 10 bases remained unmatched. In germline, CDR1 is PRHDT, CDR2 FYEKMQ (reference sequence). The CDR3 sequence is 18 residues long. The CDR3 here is CASSSTQPGLAGGYEQYF. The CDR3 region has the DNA TGTGCCAGCAGCTCCACCCAACCGGGACTAGCGGGGGGCTACGAGCAGTACTTC.

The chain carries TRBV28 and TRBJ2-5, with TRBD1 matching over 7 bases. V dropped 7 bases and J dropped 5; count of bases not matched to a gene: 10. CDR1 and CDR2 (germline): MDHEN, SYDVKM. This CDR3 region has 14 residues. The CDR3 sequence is CASTSGQVVETQYF. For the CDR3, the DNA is TGTGCCAGCACCTCAGGACAGGTGGTGGAGACCCAGTACTTC.

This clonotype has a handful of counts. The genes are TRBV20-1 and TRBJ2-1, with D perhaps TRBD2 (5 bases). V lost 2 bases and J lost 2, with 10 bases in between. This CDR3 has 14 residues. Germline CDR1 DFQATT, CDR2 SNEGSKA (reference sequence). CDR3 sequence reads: CSARHPGAYNEQFF. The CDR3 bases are TGCAGTGCTAGACATCCCGGGGCCTACAATGAGCAGTTCTTC.

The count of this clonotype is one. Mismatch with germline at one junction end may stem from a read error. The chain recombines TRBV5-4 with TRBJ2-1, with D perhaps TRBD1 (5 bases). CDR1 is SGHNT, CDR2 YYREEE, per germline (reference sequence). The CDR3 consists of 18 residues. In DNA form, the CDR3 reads TGTGCTAGCAGCCTGGAAGGAGCGTTTGCAGGGCAGAACAATGAGCAGTTCTTC. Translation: CASSLEGAFAGQNNEQFF.

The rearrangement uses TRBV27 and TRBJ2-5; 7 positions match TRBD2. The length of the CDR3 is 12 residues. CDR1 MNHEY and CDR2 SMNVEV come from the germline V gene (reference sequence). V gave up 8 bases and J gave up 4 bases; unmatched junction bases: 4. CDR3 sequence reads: CASGEGIETQYF. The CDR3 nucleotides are TGTGCCAGCGGGGAGGGTATAGAGACCCAGTACTTC.

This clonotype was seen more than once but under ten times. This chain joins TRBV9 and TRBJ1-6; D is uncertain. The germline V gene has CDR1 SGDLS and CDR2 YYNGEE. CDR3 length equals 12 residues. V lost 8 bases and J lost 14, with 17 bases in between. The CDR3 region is CASSSPSGALHF. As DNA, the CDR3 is TGTGCCAGTAGCTCCCCTTCGGGCGCCCTCCACTTT.

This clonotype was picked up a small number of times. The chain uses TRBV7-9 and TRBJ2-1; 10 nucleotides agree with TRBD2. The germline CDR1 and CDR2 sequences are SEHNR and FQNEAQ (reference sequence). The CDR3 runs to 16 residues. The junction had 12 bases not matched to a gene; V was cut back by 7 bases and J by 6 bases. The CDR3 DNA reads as TGTGCCAGCACCTCCTATGGAGCGGGAGGGTCCAATGAGCAGTTCTTC. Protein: CASTSYGAGGSNEQFF.

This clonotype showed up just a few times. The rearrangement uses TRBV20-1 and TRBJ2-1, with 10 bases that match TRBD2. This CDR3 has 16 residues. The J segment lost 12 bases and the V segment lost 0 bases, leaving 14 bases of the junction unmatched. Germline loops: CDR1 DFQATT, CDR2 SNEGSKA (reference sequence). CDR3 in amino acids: CSAREEASGGADRQFF. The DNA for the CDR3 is TGCAGTGCTAGAGAAGAGGCTAGCGGGGGAGCTGATCGGCAGTTCTTC.

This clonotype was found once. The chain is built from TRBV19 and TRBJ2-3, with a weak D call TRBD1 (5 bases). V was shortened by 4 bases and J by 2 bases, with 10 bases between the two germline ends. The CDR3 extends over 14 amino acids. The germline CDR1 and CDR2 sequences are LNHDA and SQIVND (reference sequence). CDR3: CASSKRQITDTQYF. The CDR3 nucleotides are TGTGCCAGTAGTAAGAGACAGATCACAGATACGCAGTATTTT.